This passage covers 3 T cell receptor beta chains from one sample sequenced in a study of cytomegalovirus exposure and HLA in healthy donors. TCRdb keeps only in-frame clones here, not all; method: immunoSEQ multiplex PCR. The profile shows about 200,000 clones, roughly 91% of them singletons. The sequencing sample was made of PBMCs. These receptors were collected from a woman aged 18-29 years in good health and CMV-seropositive.

The chain employs TRBV4-2 and TRBJ2-7; TRBD2 matches at 9 bases. The germline V gene encodes CDR1 LGHNA and CDR2 YNFKEQ. The CDR3 has 15 amino acids. Trimming removed 1 base from V and 3 bases from J; junction bases left unmatched: 4. The CDR3 sequence: CASSQVVTSGYEQYF. In nucleotides, the CDR3 is TGTGCCAGCAGCCAAGTTGTGACTAGCGGCTACGAGCAGTACTTC.

V usage is TRBV4-1 and J usage is TRBJ1-2; no firm D call. Germline CDR1 MGHRA, CDR2 YSYEKL. The CDR3 totals 14 residues. V was clipped by 0 bases and J by 10 bases, with 15 bases between them. Here the CDR3 reads CASSQDAGEDDYTF. The CDR3 region has the DNA TGCGCCAGCAGCCAAGATGCCGGGGAAGACGACTACACCTTC.

The chain uses TRBV2 and TRBJ2-5, with D unresolved. The CDR3 loop spans 13 amino acids. V lost 8 bases and J 4 bases, leaving 14 bases between the germline ends. Germline V gene lookup returns CDR1 SNHLY and CDR2 FYNNEI. The DNA of the CDR3 is TGTGCCAGCTGGGCAAGTCTTCCAGAGACCCAGTACTTC. This codes for CASWASLPETQYF.